This is a list of T cell receptor beta chains from one sample in a study of cytomegalovirus exposure and HLA in healthy donors. Using immunoSEQ multiplex PCR, the repertoire was profiled, and TCRdb retains in-frame clones only, with some absent. The table includes about 95,000 clones, about 73% detected once. Sequencing was done on a sample of PBMCs. The receptor set was obtained from a woman in her forties or fifties in good health and CMV-seropositive. The CDR3 runs from the conserved cysteine through the conserved F or W. The D gene is left open where the match is weak. Clone size is shown for a subset of rows, as once, few, many or a class of expanded clone.

D,V,size,J,CDR3,DNA
.,TRBV12-2,.,TRBJ2-7,CASRLAAEGLAGESYEQYF,TGTGCAAGTCGCTTAGCCGCTGAGGGTCTAGCGGGAGAGTCCTACGAGCAGTACTTC
.,TRBV29-1,.,TRBJ1-2,CSIVQDSNYGYTF,TGCAGCATAGTACAGGATTCTAACTATGGCTACACCTTC
TRBD1,TRBV5-1,.,TRBJ2-5,CASSSTGGRQETQYF,TGCGCCAGCAGCTCTACAGGGGGCCGTCAAGAGACCCAGTACTTC
TRBD1,TRBV4-2,few,TRBJ2-1,CASKPGQGINEQFF,TGTGCCAGCAAACCGGGACAGGGGATCAATGAGCAGTTCTTC
TRBD1,TRBV29-1,.,TRBJ2-5,CSVAQRRGTGGAETQYF,TGCAGCGTTGCACAGAGACGCGGGACAGGGGGCGCCGAGACCCAGTACTTC
TRBD2,TRBV9,.,TRBJ2-2,CASSRGRGENTGELFF,TGTGCCAGCAGTCGGGGGAGGGGAGAGAACACCGGGGAGCTGTTTTTT
TRBD1,TRBV28,.,TRBJ1-4,CASAAPLTGENEKLFF,TGTGCCAGCGCAGCCCCGTTGACAGGGGAAAATGAAAAACTGTTTTTT
.,TRBV18,.,TRBJ1-4,CASSLGGNEKLFF,TGTGCCAGCTCACTGGGGGGAAATGAAAAACTGTTTTTT
TRBD2,TRBV7-8,.,TRBJ2-1,CASSLVGSAGGVRNEQFF,TGTGCCAGCAGCTTAGTAGGGTCAGCGGGAGGGGTCCGCAATGAGCAGTTCTTC
.,TRBV6-1,.,TRBJ1-2,CASSEVSYGYTF,TGTGCCAGCAGTGAAGTCAGCTATGGCTACACCTTC
TRBD2,TRBV28,once,TRBJ2-7,CASIGLQREGYEQYF,TGTGCCAGCATTGGGCTCCAGCGGGAGGGGTACGAGCAGTACTTC
.,TRBV2,few,TRBJ1-4,CASSEVGAVDEKLFF,TGTGCCAGCAGTGAGGTCGGAGCAGTAGATGAAAAACTGTTTTTT
.,TRBV19,.,TRBJ1-3,CASSIFTVPGNTIYF,TGTGCCAGTAGTATATTCACAGTTCCTGGAAACACCATATATTTT
.,TRBV15,.,TRBJ2-7,CATSRGPRATSEQYF,TGTGCCACCAGCAGAGGGCCCCGGGCAACTAGCGAGCAGTACTTC
TRBD1,TRBV19,.,TRBJ1-5,CASARDRVTVRGNQPQHF,TGTGCCAGTGCCCGGGACAGGGTTACTGTTAGAGGCAATCAGCCCCAGCATTTT
TRBD1,TRBV19,few,TRBJ1-1,CASSIRTGGNTEAFF,TGTGCCAGTAGTATTCGGACAGGGGGGAACACTGAAGCTTTCTTT
.,TRBV7-2,.,TRBJ2-1,CASSGVWDFVDEQFF,TGTGCCAGCAGCGGGGTTTGGGACTTCGTCGATGAGCAGTTCTTC
TRBD1,TRBV11-1,.,TRBJ2-7,CASSDGQGNYEQYF,TGTGCCAGCAGCGATGGACAGGGAAATTACGAGCAGTACTTC
TRBD2,TRBV9,.,TRBJ2-1,CASSPLAGSSYNEQFF,TGTGCCAGCAGCCCTTTAGCGGGAAGCTCCTACAATGAGCAGTTCTTC
.,TRBV15,.,TRBJ1-3,CATSRDFPGRSGNTIYF,TGTGCCACCAGCAGAGATTTTCCGGGTCGATCTGGAAACACCATATATTTT
.,TRBV4-2,.,TRBJ2-1,CASSQEVRYHEQFF,TGTGCCAGCAGCCAAGAGGTCAGGTACCATGAGCAGTTCTTC
.,TRBV25-1,.,TRBJ1-1,CASSESGGGATEAFF,TGTGCCAGCAGTGAATCGGGCGGGGGCGCGACCGAAGCTTTCTTT
.,TRBV7-2,.,TRBJ2-1,CASSPSLDYNEQFF,TGTGCCAGCAGCCCTAGCCTGGACTACAATGAGCAGTTCTTC
.,TRBV7-9,.,TRBJ1-2,CSSSLGHSYGYTF,TGTTCCAGCAGCTTAGGCCACTCCTATGGCTACACCTTC
TRBD1,TRBV11-2,.,TRBJ2-2,CASSSPGQTNTGELFF,TGTGCCAGCAGCTCACCGGGACAGACGAACACCGGGGAGCTGTTTTTT
TRBD2,TRBV4-1,.,TRBJ2-1,CASSQASGYGDEQFF,TGCGCCAGCAGCCAAGCTAGCGGGTACGGAGATGAGCAGTTCTTC
.,TRBV4-2,.,TRBJ2-6,CASSQTQVSGANVLTF,TGTGCCAGCAGCCAGACACAGGTTTCTGGGGCCAACGTCCTGACTTTC
.,TRBV19,few,TRBJ1-4,CASSPTGSNEKLFF,TGTGCCAGTAGCCCTACAGGTTCTAATGAAAAACTGTTTTTT
.,TRBV6-6,.,TRBJ2-2,CASSPSFPGELFF,TGTGCCAGCAGTCCGAGTTTCCCCGGGGAGCTGTTTTTT
.,TRBV28,.,TRBJ2-7,CASSFRGNSYEQYF,TGTGCCAGCAGTTTTCGCGGGAACTCCTACGAGCAGTACTTC
.,TRBV4-2,few,TRBJ1-1,CASSQEGLGLEAFF,TGTGCCAGCAGCCAAGAGGGTTTGGGCCTTGAGGCTTTCTTT
.,TRBV11-2,.,TRBJ2-5,CASTNQETQYF,TGTGCCAGCACCAATCAAGAGACCCAGTACTTC